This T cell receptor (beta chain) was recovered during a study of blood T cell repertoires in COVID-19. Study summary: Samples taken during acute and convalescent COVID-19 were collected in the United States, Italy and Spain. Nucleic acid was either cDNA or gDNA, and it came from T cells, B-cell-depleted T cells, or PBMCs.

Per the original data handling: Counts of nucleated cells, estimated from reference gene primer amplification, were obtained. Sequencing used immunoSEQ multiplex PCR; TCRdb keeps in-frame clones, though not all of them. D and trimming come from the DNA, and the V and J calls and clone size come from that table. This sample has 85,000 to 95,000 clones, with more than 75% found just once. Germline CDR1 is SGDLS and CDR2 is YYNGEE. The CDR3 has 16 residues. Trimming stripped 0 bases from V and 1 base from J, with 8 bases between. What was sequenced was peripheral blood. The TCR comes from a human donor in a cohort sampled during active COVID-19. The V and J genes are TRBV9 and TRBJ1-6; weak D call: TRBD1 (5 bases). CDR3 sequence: CASSVEGESYNSPLHF. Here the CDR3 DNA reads TGTGCCAGCAGCGTAGAAGGGGAATCCTATAATTCACCCCTCCACTTT.